This record looks at one TCR beta chain sequence and its context. Produced via immunoSEQ multiplex PCR; TCRdb's table is partial and in-frame only. Here the sample spans 250,000 to 300,000 clones, 80% to 85% being singletons. The data were taken from a study of blood T cell repertoires in COVID-19. Germline V lookup: CDR1 KGHSH, CDR2 LQKENI. V shed 5 bases and J shed 8 bases, with 13 bases lying between them. CDR3 length equals 13 residues. The chain combines TRBV18 with TRBJ2-1, with D possibly being TRBD2 (6 bases). The source material was PBMCs or T cells enriched from blood (not recorded which). This clonotype originated in a man aged 45-60 years who had recovered from COVID-19. CDR3 region: CASSEAEGHEQFF. CDR3 coding DNA: TGTGCCAGCTCAGAAGCGGAGGGCCATGAGCAGTTCTTC.